Listed below are T cell receptor beta chains from one sample, sequenced in a study of T cell responses to AZD1222 COVID-19 vaccine. Data came from immunoSEQ multiplex PCR; TCRdb stores just in-frame clones and leaves some out. The sample comprises tens of thousands of clones, around nine tenths of which are singletons, and over 2% rests with the top ten. Source: peripheral blood, taken on day 0 of AZD1222 vaccination. The receptor set was obtained from an adult in good health. The conserved cysteine and the conserved F or W are not part of the CDR3 here.

v_call: TRBV6-2/TRBV6-3; cdr3_length: 12; cdr3_aa: ASSETARNTEAF
v_call: TRBV6-5; cdr3_length: 13; cdr3_aa: ASKKLVAGTREQF
v_call: TRBV10-2; cdr3_length: 13; cdr3_aa: ASSESAGGTGELF
v_call: TRBV6-2/TRBV6-3; cdr3_length: 14; cdr3_aa: ASSYRGADSGNTIY
v_call: TRBV29-1; cdr3_length: 10; cdr3_aa: SVGNVEGPLH
v_call: TRBV3-1/TRBV3-2; cdr3_length: 13; cdr3_aa: ASSQGSQGYTEAF
v_call: TRBV19; cdr3_length: 13; cdr3_aa: ASSIYPGAGNTIY
v_call: TRBV27; cdr3_length: 11; cdr3_aa: ASSLSLGTEAF
v_call: TRBV19; cdr3_length: 14; cdr3_aa: ASSIAVLAGGNEQY
v_call: TRBV11-2; cdr3_length: 14; cdr3_aa: ASSGGLAGNGYEQY
v_call: TRBV12-3/TRBV12-4; cdr3_length: 11; cdr3_aa: ASSLEGDTEAF
v_call: TRBV24-1; cdr3_length: 12; cdr3_aa: ATSDSGVQETQY
v_call: TRBV10-1; cdr3_length: 13; cdr3_aa: ASSGQGVSNQPQH
v_call: TRBV5-1; cdr3_length: 12; cdr3_aa: ASSWGLAGYEQY
v_call: TRBV5-5; cdr3_length: 17; cdr3_aa: ASSTGTGAYSDSNQPQH
v_call: TRBV3-1/TRBV3-2; cdr3_length: 13; cdr3_aa: ASSQAGPGGYEQY
v_call: TRBV18; cdr3_length: 12; cdr3_aa: ASSLQEINYGYT
v_call: TRBV5-1; cdr3_length: 13; cdr3_aa: ASSLWGYSGNTIY
v_call: TRBV6-4; cdr3_length: 13; cdr3_aa: ASSERLAGGNEQF
v_call: TRBV27; cdr3_length: 12; cdr3_aa: ASSPGQGWSGYT
v_call: TRBV6-1; cdr3_length: 12; cdr3_aa: ASSELGHSGELF
v_call: TRBV27; cdr3_length: 14; cdr3_aa: ASTHPGLLNTGELF
v_call: TRBV6-5; cdr3_length: 12; cdr3_aa: ASSTGQAKNIQY
v_call: TRBV19; cdr3_length: 11; cdr3_aa: ASSTGLDQPQH
v_call: TRBV7-2; cdr3_length: 12; cdr3_aa: ASSRTSISDTQY
v_call: TRBV4-2; cdr3_length: 16; cdr3_aa: ASSLTISGGPGGDEQF
v_call: TRBV9; cdr3_length: 11; cdr3_aa: ASSATLGTEQF
v_call: TRBV7-8; cdr3_length: 12; cdr3_aa: ASSLQGPHNEQF
v_call: TRBV5-1; cdr3_length: 15; cdr3_aa: ASSLASGGAEDYGYT
v_call: TRBV2; cdr3_length: 14; cdr3_aa: ASRPRTGGSGNTIY
v_call: TRBV5-6; cdr3_length: 13; cdr3_aa: ASSSTWRASYEQY
v_call: TRBV3-1/TRBV3-2; cdr3_length: 16; cdr3_aa: ASSQAVERSTYNTEAF
v_call: TRBV29-1; cdr3_length: 12; cdr3_aa: SVEFRGQIYEQY
v_call: TRBV7-9; cdr3_length: 13; cdr3_aa: ASSSTRTNSYEQY
v_call: TRBV12-5; cdr3_length: 10; cdr3_aa: ASGFIADTQY
v_call: TRBV9; cdr3_length: 12; cdr3_aa: ASSGRDMVDGYT
v_call: TRBV19; cdr3_length: 11; cdr3_aa: ASCEGADQPQH
v_call: TRBV7-3; cdr3_length: 13; cdr3_aa: ASSLSRDYYNEQF
v_call: TRBV10-2; cdr3_length: 8; cdr3_aa: ATSTGTLL
v_call: TRBV5-1; cdr3_length: 12; cdr3_aa: ASSPGGGGEKLF
v_call: TRBV19; cdr3_length: 12; cdr3_aa: ATTDWRSYNEQF
v_call: TRBV9; cdr3_length: 15; cdr3_aa: ASSSPRKRPTYNEQF
v_call: TRBV5-1; cdr3_length: 13; cdr3_aa: ASSLAGNSNQPQH
v_call: TRBV18; cdr3_length: 12; cdr3_aa: ASSPGLSNTEAF
v_call: TRBV6-9; cdr3_length: 15; cdr3_aa: ASTNPEEGYSGNTIY
v_call: TRBV9; cdr3_length: 13; cdr3_aa: ASSVLGVGNTEAF
v_call: TRBV7-2; cdr3_length: 15; cdr3_aa: ASSLQTGGSSGNTIY
v_call: TRBV20-1; cdr3_length: 10; cdr3_aa: SASIGLDGYT
v_call: TRBV10-1; cdr3_length: 14; cdr3_aa: ASSESSGNYPYEQY
v_call: TRBV7-6; cdr3_length: 13; cdr3_aa: ASSLASGSYYEQY
v_call: TRBV2; cdr3_length: 16; cdr3_aa: ASSERRRGRALTDTQY
v_call: TRBV27; cdr3_length: 12; cdr3_aa: ASSFGTGGYIQY
v_call: TRBV28; cdr3_length: 10; cdr3_aa: ASRPGPQGYT
v_call: TRBV2; cdr3_length: 13; cdr3_aa: ASTKSGQSGNTIY
v_call: TRBV5-8; cdr3_length: 13; cdr3_aa: ASSFRGESGNTIY
v_call: TRBV5-1; cdr3_length: 14; cdr3_aa: ASSGTQGAFHEKLF